Presented here are 25 T cell receptor beta chains from one specimen sequenced in a study of blood T cell repertoires in COVID-19. The assay was immunoSEQ multiplex PCR, and TCRdb's table has in-frame clones only and misses some. The sample shows tens of thousands of clones, around nine tenths of them seen only once. The sequencing input was peripheral blood. These TCRs come from a human donor in a cohort sampled during active COVID-19.

The chain has TRBV27 and TRBJ2-3; D may be TRBD2 (7 bases). The CDR3 runs 15 residues. In germline, CDR1 is MNHEY, CDR2 SMNVEV (reference sequence). V was trimmed by 4 bases and J by 5 bases, leaving 16 bases between them. In DNA form, the CDR3 reads TGTGCCAGCAGTTCCCCCCGGGGGGCTCGAGATACGCAGTATTTT. This encodes CASSSPRGARDTQYF.

This chain's CDR3 is CATSRQGGKLFF. The CDR3 nucleotides read TGTGCCACCAGCCGACAGGGAGGAAAACTGTTTTTT. The rearrangement uses TRBV15 and TRBJ1-4; 7 bases map to TRBD1. Trimming took 5 bases from V and 10 from J; bases not matched to a gene: 4. CDR1 is LNHNV, CDR2 YYDKDF, per germline (reference sequence). The CDR3 sequence is 12 residues long.

The CDR3 DNA is TGTGCCAGCAGCATCACGGGCCCCAAAGCGGGAGATACGCAGTATTTT. It encodes CASSITGPKAGDTQYF. The chain links TRBV7-3 to TRBJ2-3; a possible D gene is TRBD2 (6 bases). The V end lost 5 bases, the J end lost 5 bases, and 20 bases lay between the germline ends. Germline CDR1 is SGHTA and CDR2 is FQGTGA. The CDR3 runs to 16 residues.

The chain carries TRBV19 and TRBJ2-4; 7 nucleotides agree with TRBD1. The CDR3 length is 15 residues. Germline V gene lookup returns CDR1 LNHDA and CDR2 SQIVND (reference sequence). V lost 4 bases to trimming and J lost 4 bases; unmatched junction nucleotides: 7. As DNA, the CDR3 is TGTGCCAGTAGTAATACGGGACAGCAGAAAAACATTCAGTACTTC. Its protein is CASSNTGQQKNIQYF. Filled out from reference TRBV19 and TRBJ2-4, the complete variable domain reads DGGITQSPKYLFRKEGQNVTLSCEQNLNHDAMYWYRQDPGQGLRLIYYSQIVNDFQKGDIAEGYSVSREKKESFPLTVTSAQKNPTAFYLCASSNTGQQKNIQYFGAGTRLSVL.

This rearrangement joins TRBV19 to TRBJ2-1; TRBD2 matches 14 bases. This CDR3 contains 17 residues. Per germline, CDR1 LNHDA and CDR2 SQIVND (reference sequence). V shed 5 bases and J 6 bases; nucleotides not matched to a gene: 9. The CDR3 reads CASSSSSGTSGSNEQFF. The CDR3 DNA is TGTGCCAGTAGTTCCTCATCCGGGACTAGCGGGAGCAATGAGCAGTTCTTC.

This rearrangement joins TRBV7-8 to TRBJ2-3, with a tentative D call TRBD1 (6 bases). V gave up 4 bases and J gave up 5 bases, with 16 bases separating them. The CDR3 contains 15 residues. Germline CDR1 SGHVS, CDR2 FQNEAQ. As DNA, the CDR3 is TGTGCCAGCAGCTCAGACAGGATGGGACGAGATACGCAGTATTTT. Translated, it gives CASSSDRMGRDTQYF.

The chain combines TRBV5-5 with TRBJ1-1; weak D call: TRBD1 (6 bases). V was cut by 4 bases and J by 0 bases, with 13 bases left in between. This CDR3 comprises 15 residues. Germline V gene lookup returns CDR1 SGHKS and CDR2 YYEKEE (reference sequence). CDR3 DNA: TGTGCCAGCAGCGAAACAGGGCACCTGAACACTGAAGCTTTCTTT. Amino acid sequence: CASSETGHLNTEAFF.

V and J are TRBV7-9 and TRBJ2-3; 9 nucleotides match TRBD2. The CDR3 contains 17 residues. CDR1 and CDR2 (germline): SEHNR, FQNEAQ (reference sequence). V lost 0 bases, J lost 7 bases, and 11 bases stayed unmatched. CDR3 in amino acids: CASSLAGRLAGRNTQYF. For the CDR3, the DNA is TGTGCCAGCAGCTTAGCGGGGAGGCTAGCGGGAAGAAATACGCAGTATTTT. Full variable domain (outside the CDR3, taken from reference TRBV7-9 and TRBJ2-3): DTGVSQNPRHKITKRGQNVTFRCDPISEHNRLYWYRQTLGQGPEFLTYFQNEAQLEKSRLLSDRFSAERPKGSFSTLEIQRTEQGDSAMYLCASSLAGRLAGRNTQYFGPGTRLTVL.

This clone is a singleton in its sample. The chain combines TRBV2 with TRBJ2-1; maybe TRBD2 (6 bases). The germline V gene encodes CDR1 SNHLY and CDR2 FYNNEI. V lost 5 bases to trimming and J lost 6 bases, with 11 bases between them. The CDR3 length is 13 residues. CDR3 amino acids: CASSSGRGNEQFF. The DNA of the CDR3 is TGTGCCAGCAGTTCCGGGAGAGGCAATGAGCAGTTCTTC.

The gene calls are TRBV7-2 and TRBJ1-4, with 7 bases matching TRBD1. This CDR3 is built from 15 residues. Germline assignment: CDR1 SGHTA and CDR2 FQGNSA. With 1 base clipped from V and 8 bases from J, the junction kept 7 bases outside the gene matches. The CDR3 region is CASSLEGAWAEKLFF. The CDR3 nucleotides are TGTGCCAGCAGCTTAGAGGGGGCTTGGGCGGAAAAACTGTTTTTT. Filled out from reference TRBV7-2 and TRBJ1-4, the complete variable domain reads GAGVSQSPSNKVTEKGKDVELRCDPISGHTALYWYRQSLGQGLEFLIYFQGNSAPDKSGLPSDRFSAERTGGSVSTLTIQRTQQEDSAVYLCASSLEGAWAEKLFFGSGTQLSVL.

The rearrangement uses TRBV29-1 and TRBJ2-3, with D maybe TRBD1 (6 bases). CDR1 and CDR2 (germline): SQVTM, ANQGSEA. This CDR3 is 12 amino acids long. Trimming took 4 bases from V and 1 from J, leaving 6 bases between them. This CDR3 reads CSVGQGTDTQYF. CDR3 DNA sequence: TGCAGCGTTGGACAGGGCACAGATACGCAGTATTTT.

The chain combines TRBV28 with TRBJ1-3; D call uncertain. The V end lost 8 bases, the J end lost 0 bases, and 8 bases lay between the germline ends. This CDR3 spans 13 amino acids. The germline V gene has CDR1 MDHEN and CDR2 SYDVKM. The CDR3 DNA reads TGTGCCAGCCGGGAGAACTCTGGAAACACCATATATTTT. This codes for CASRENSGNTIYF.

This clone was picked up a small number of times. The chain recombines TRBV4-3 with TRBJ2-7; tentative D call: TRBD1 (6 bases). CDR3 length: 15 amino acids. V lost 0 bases and J lost 1, with 10 bases in between. The germline V gene has CDR1 LGHNA and CDR2 YSLEER. The CDR3 DNA reads as TGCGCCAGCAGCCAAGACTGGACAGCATCCTACGAGCAGTACTTC. It encodes CASSQDWTASYEQYF.

The rearrangement joins TRBV25-1 to TRBJ2-7; 7 nucleotides line up with TRBD1. The junction had 4 bases not matched to a gene; V was cut back by 4 bases and J by 4 bases. CDR3 size: 13 residues. Per the germline V gene, CDR1 is MGHDK and CDR2 is SYGVNS. CDR3 region: CASSGGGNYEQYF. The CDR3 nucleotides read TGTGCCAGCAGTGGAGGGGGCAATTACGAGCAGTACTTC.

The CDR3 is CASSANRDSSNQPQHF. The CDR3 DNA reads TGTGCCAGCAGTGCGAACCGGGACAGTAGCAATCAGCCCCAGCATTTT. V and J are TRBV6-1 and TRBJ1-5; 7 nucleotides align to TRBD1. V lost 4 bases to trimming and J lost 0 bases; unmatched junction nucleotides: 6. This CDR3 contains 16 residues. Germline loops: CDR1 MNHNS, CDR2 SASEGT.

V gene TRBV29-1 combines with J gene TRBJ1-1, with 7 bases identical to TRBD1. V was pared by 6 bases and J by 0 bases, with 7 bases of the junction left unmatched. The CDR3 totals 14 residues. Germline assignment: CDR1 SQVTM and CDR2 ANQGSEA. The CDR3 protein is CSVTTGIMNTEAFF. The CDR3 DNA follows: TGCAGCGTGACGACAGGGATCATGAACACTGAAGCTTTCTTT.

The chain couples TRBV29-1 to TRBJ2-3, with 11 bases lining up with TRBD2. Looked up from germline, CDR1 is SQVTM and CDR2 is ANQGSEA. The CDR3 consists of 15 residues. With V trimmed by 6 bases and J by 2 bases, 7 bases remained unmatched. CDR3: CSVLGLAETTDTQYF. The CDR3 bases are TGCAGCGTGCTGGGACTAGCGGAAACCACAGATACGCAGTATTTT.

CDR3 in DNA: TGTGCCAGCAGCCCCATTGGGAGGGATTCACCCCTCCACTTT. As protein: CASSPIGRDSPLHF. This rearrangement joins TRBV7-6 to TRBJ1-6; D not certain. Trimming left V 5 bases short and J 8 bases short, with 13 bases between. This CDR3 is built from 14 residues. Looked up from germline, CDR1 is SGHVS and CDR2 is FNYEAQ. Together with reference TRBV7-6 and TRBJ1-6, the CDR3 gives the full variable domain: GAGVSQSPRYKVTKRGQDVALRCDPISGHVSLYWYRQALGQGPEFLTYFNYEAQQDKSGLPNDRFSAERPEGSISTLTIQRTEQRDSAMYRCASSPIGRDSPLHFGNGTRLTVT.

The rearrangement joins TRBV9 to TRBJ2-7; the D gene is possibly TRBD1 (5 bases). The CDR3 is 14 amino acids. V shed 4 bases and J shed 2 bases, with 13 bases lying between them. CDR1 and CDR2 from the germline V gene are SGDLS and YYNGEE. Here the CDR3 DNA reads TGTGCCAGCAGCCCTCAGGGTCCCCCCTACGAGCAGTACTTC. It codes for CASSPQGPPYEQYF.

The V and J genes are TRBV27 and TRBJ2-7, with 7 bases aligning to TRBD2. The CDR3 runs 17 residues. V shed 3 bases, J shed 2 bases, and the junction held 13 bases outside the gene matches. Germline CDR1 reads MNHEY; CDR2 reads SMNVEV (reference sequence). CDR3 nucleotide sequence: TGTGCCAGCAGTTTTTACCCCGGGACTAACGGCGCCTACGAGCAGTACTTC. Translating gives CASSFYPGTNGAYEQYF.

The chain combines TRBV2 with TRBJ2-5, with D perhaps matching TRBD2 (6 bases). Germline assignment: CDR1 SNHLY and CDR2 FYNNEI. CDR3 length: 13 residues. Trimming removed 8 bases from V and 1 base from J, with 11 bases in between. CDR3 in DNA: TGTGCCAGCGGGCGGGGCGGCCAAGAGACCCAGTACTTC. Translation: CASGRGGQETQYF. Complete variable domain (other parts from reference TRBV2 and TRBJ2-5): EPEVTQTPSHQVTQMGQEVILRCVPISNHLYFYWYRQILGQKVEFLVSFYNNEISEKSEIFDDQFSVERPDGSNFTLKIRSTKLEDSAMYFCASGRGGQETQYFGPGTRLLVL.

The chain couples TRBV28 to TRBJ2-1; 9 nucleotides line up with TRBD2. The CDR3 consists of 15 residues. J gave up 10 bases and V 5 bases, and 12 bases lay outside the gene matches. Looked up from germline, CDR1 is MDHEN and CDR2 is SYDVKM. In nucleotides, the CDR3 is TGTGCCAGCAGTACTGGGACTAGCTCCCTGGCGGAGCAGTTCTTC. Translation gives CASSTGTSSLAEQFF.

The chain combines TRBV7-2 with TRBJ2-1, with 9 bases aligning to TRBD2. Per germline, CDR1 SGHTA and CDR2 FQGNSA. The CDR3 is 14 residues long. Losses at the gene ends were 6 bases for V and 8 bases for J; bases not matched to a gene: 8. The CDR3 loop is CASSQNSGGYEQFF. The CDR3 DNA reads as TGTGCCAGCAGTCAAAATAGCGGGGGTTATGAGCAGTTCTTC.

The CDR3 here is CASSLRQGTLNTGELFF. CDR3 nucleotide sequence: TGTGCCAGCAGCTTAAGACAGGGTACCTTGAACACCGGGGAGCTGTTTTTT. This chain links TRBV7-2 with TRBJ2-2; 7 bases agree with TRBD1. The V gene end was trimmed by 2 bases and the J gene end by 1 base; junction bases not matched to a gene: 7. This CDR3 region has 17 residues. From germline, CDR1 is SGHTA and CDR2 FQGNSA.

V and J are TRBV19 and TRBJ2-2, with TRBD2 as a possible D gene (6 bases). This CDR3 is 17 amino acids long. CDR1 is LNHDA, CDR2 SQIVND, per germline (reference sequence). V dropped 4 bases and J dropped 5 bases, with 20 bases sitting between them. The CDR3 protein is CASSRIQLVEGTGELFF. Here the CDR3 DNA reads TGTGCCAGTAGTAGAATCCAATTGGTGGAGGGAACCGGGGAGCTGTTTTTT.